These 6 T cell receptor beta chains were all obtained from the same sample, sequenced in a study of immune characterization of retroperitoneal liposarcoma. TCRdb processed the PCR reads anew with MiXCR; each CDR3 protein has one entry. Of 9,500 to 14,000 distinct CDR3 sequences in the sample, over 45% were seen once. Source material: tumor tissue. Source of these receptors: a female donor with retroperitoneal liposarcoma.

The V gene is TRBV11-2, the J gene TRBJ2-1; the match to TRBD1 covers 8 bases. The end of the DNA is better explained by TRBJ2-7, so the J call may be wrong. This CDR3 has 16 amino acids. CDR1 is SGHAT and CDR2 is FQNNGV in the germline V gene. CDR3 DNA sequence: TGTGCCAGCAGCCCGTCCGGGACAGGAAGGGGGAATGAGCAGTACTTC. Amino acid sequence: CASSPSGTGRGNEQYF.

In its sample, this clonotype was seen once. The CDR3 loop reads CASSNRDRGYEQFF. CDR3 nucleotide sequence: TGTGCCAGCAGTAATCGGGACCGTGGTTACGAGCAGTTCTTC. The chain links TRBV12-3 or TRBV12-4 to TRBJ2-4; either TRBD1 or TRBD2 may fit D (5 bases each). The J call is doubtful: the DNA matches TRBJ2-1 better. The CDR3 is 14 amino acids.

The CDR3, as DNA: TGTGCCAGCAGGGAGCAAGCGGGAGCCGCAGATACGCAGTATTTT. Translating gives CASREQAGAADTQYF. The V call is TRBV6-1, the J call TRBJ2-3, with 8 bases lining up with TRBD2. The V gene's germline CDR1 is MNHNS and CDR2 SASEGT. CDR3 size: 15 residues. V shed 6 bases, J shed 4 bases, and the junction held 9 bases outside the gene matches.

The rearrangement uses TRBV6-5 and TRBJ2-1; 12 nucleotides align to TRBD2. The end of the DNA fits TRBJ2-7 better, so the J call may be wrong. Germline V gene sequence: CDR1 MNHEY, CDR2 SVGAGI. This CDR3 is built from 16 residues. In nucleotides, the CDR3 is TGTGCCAGCAGAGAAACTCCTAGCGGGGGGGCCTACGAGCAGTACTTC. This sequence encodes CASRETPSGGAYEQYF.

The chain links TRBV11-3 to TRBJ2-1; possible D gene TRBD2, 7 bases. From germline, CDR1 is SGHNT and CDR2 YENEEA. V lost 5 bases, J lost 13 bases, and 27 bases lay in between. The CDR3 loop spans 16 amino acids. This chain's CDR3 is CASSHLGGGGLETQFF. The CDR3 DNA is TGTGCCAGCAGCCACCTAGGTGGCGGGGGCCTAGAGACCCAGTTCTTC. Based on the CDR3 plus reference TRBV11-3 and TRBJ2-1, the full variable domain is EAGVVQSPRYKIIEKKQPVAFWCNPISGHNTLYWYLQNLGQGPELLIRYENEEAVDDSQLPKDRFSAERLKGVDSTLKIQPAELGDSAVYLCASSHLGGGGLETQFFGPGTRLTVL.

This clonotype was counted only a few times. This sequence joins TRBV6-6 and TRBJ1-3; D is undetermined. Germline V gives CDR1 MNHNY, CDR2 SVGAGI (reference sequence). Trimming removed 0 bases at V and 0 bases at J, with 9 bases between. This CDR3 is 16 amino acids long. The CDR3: CASSYSKGPSGNTIYF. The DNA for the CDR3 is TGTGCCAGCAGTTACTCGAAGGGTCCCTCTGGAAACACCATATATTTT.